Following are 26 T cell receptor beta chains from one sample sequenced in a study of cytomegalovirus exposure and HLA in healthy donors. Amplification used 60 Vbeta primers and 13 Jbeta primers. Assay: immunoSEQ multiplex PCR; the TCRdb copy retains only in-frame clones and omits some. Its clone listing holds some 120,000 clones. Sequenced material: PBMCs. Source of these receptors: a man between 40 and 49 years old in good health and CMV-seropositive.

CDR3 sequence (DNA): TGTGCCAGCAGCCAGCCTCGGACAGGGGGAATCTACGAGCAGTACTTC. It translates to CASSQPRTGGIYEQYF. The rearrangement joins TRBV4-2 to TRBJ2-5; 10 nucleotides agree with TRBD1. Judging by the DNA end, TRBJ2-7 fits better; the J call may be wrong. CDR3 size: 16 residues. CDR1 LGHNA and CDR2 YNFKEQ come from the germline V gene.

V gene TRBV6-1 combines with J gene TRBJ1-3; D is unclear. The ends were cut back, 3 bases at V and 0 bases at J, with 6 bases in the middle. CDR3 length equals 14 residues. CDR1 MNHNS and CDR2 SASEGT come from the germline V gene. The CDR3 spells CASSEGSSGNTIYF. In nucleotides, the CDR3 is TGTGCCAGCAGTGAGGGGAGCTCTGGAAACACCATATATTTT.

The chain links TRBV19 to TRBJ2-3; tentatively, D is TRBD1 (7 bases). The CDR3 has 15 amino acids. Trimming pared 9 bases from V and 3 bases from J, leaving 19 bases between. The germline V gene has CDR1 LNHDA and CDR2 SQIVND (reference sequence). In nucleotides, the CDR3 is TGTGCCAGCATAAACGGACAGGCGGGGACAGATACGCAGTATTTT. Translation: CASINGQAGTDTQYF.

CDR3 in DNA: TGTGCCAGCAGTAGCGGGTACACAGATACGCAGTATTTT. It yields the protein CASSSGYTDTQYF. The V call is TRBV2, the J call TRBJ2-3; weak D call: TRBD2 (6 bases). Trimming removed 5 bases from V and 2 bases from J, with 8 bases in between. The CDR3 is made up of 13 amino acids. Germline CDR1 is SNHLY and CDR2 is FYNNEI.

The V call is TRBV15, the J call TRBJ1-2, with a possible D match to TRBD1 (5 bases). This CDR3 has 15 amino acids. Germline-derived CDR1 and CDR2 are LNHNV and YYDKDF (reference sequence). V lost 1 base and J lost 4, with 13 bases in between. Here the CDR3 reads CATSRGDSYGYGYTF. CDR3 DNA sequence: TGTGCCACCAGCAGAGGTGACAGTTACGGCTATGGCTACACCTTC.

J is TRBJ1-2 and V is TRBV5-4; possible D gene TRBD1, 5 bases. The CDR3 has 13 amino acids. Germline V gene lookup returns CDR1 SGHNT and CDR2 YYREEE (reference sequence). V lost 8 bases to trimming and J lost 4 bases, with 15 bases between them. DNA of the CDR3: TGTGCCAGTGGGAGGCAGGGCGGCTATGGCTACACCTTC. Protein sequence: CASGRQGGYGYTF. The full variable domain, rest sourced from reference TRBV5-4 and TRBJ1-2, is ETGVTQSPTHLIKTRGQQVTLRCSSQSGHNTVSWYQQALGQGPQFIFQYYREEENGRGNFPPRFSGLQFPNYSSELNVNALELDDSALYLCASGRQGGYGYTFGSGTRLTVV.

V is TRBV28 and J is TRBJ1-1, with TRBD1 identical over 8 bases. Germline lookup yields CDR1 MDHEN and CDR2 SYDVKM. The CDR3 extends over 12 amino acids. The J segment lost 5 bases and the V segment lost 5 bases, leaving 1 base of the junction unmatched. CDR3 nucleotides: TGTGCCAGCAGTCGGACAGGGACTGAAGCTTTCTTT. Protein sequence: CASSRTGTEAFF.

The chain uses TRBV28 and TRBJ1-5, with D maybe TRBD1 (5 bases). Germline loops: CDR1 MDHEN, CDR2 SYDVKM. Trimming stripped 2 bases from V and 6 bases from J, with 11 bases between. The CDR3 totals 14 residues. The DNA of the CDR3 is TGTGCCAGCAGTTTAGGGGCTAGGAGTCAGCCCCAGCATTTT. Translated: CASSLGARSQPQHF.

This chain uses TRBV11-2 with TRBJ1-1, with 10 bases fitting TRBD1. The CDR3 has 18 amino acids. Looked up from germline, CDR1 is SGHAT and CDR2 is FQNNGV. Germline trimming cut 0 bases from V and 2 bases from J; bases unmatched to any gene: 9. The CDR3 protein is CASSLEGLRDRGNTEAFF. The CDR3 DNA is TGTGCCAGCAGCTTAGAGGGCCTCCGGGACAGGGGCAACACTGAAGCTTTCTTT.

The rearrangement joins TRBV30 to TRBJ2-3; no reliable D call. The length of the CDR3 is 11 residues. Looked up from germline, CDR1 is GTSNPN and CDR2 is SVGIG (reference sequence). V dropped 2 bases and J dropped 3 bases, with 3 bases sitting between them. CDR3 in DNA: TGTGCCTGGAGTCGGACAGATACGCAGTATTTT. Residues: CAWSRTDTQYF.

This chain uses TRBV5-4 with TRBJ2-1, with 9 nucleotides matching TRBD1. This CDR3 has 15 residues. Germline V gene lookup returns CDR1 SGHNT and CDR2 YYREEE (reference sequence). Losses at the gene ends were 3 bases for V and 5 bases for J; bases not matched to a gene: 6. CDR3 loop: CASSYRDRVHNEQFF. The CDR3 DNA is TGTGCCAGCAGCTACCGGGACAGGGTTCACAATGAGCAGTTCTTC.

This rearrangement joins TRBV27 to TRBJ2-7, with 9 positions matching TRBD2. V was pared by 5 bases and J by 3 bases, with 11 bases of the junction left unmatched. Germline V gene lookup returns CDR1 MNHEY and CDR2 SMNVEV (reference sequence). This CDR3 is built from 16 residues. In DNA, the CDR3 is TGTGCCAGCAGTCCCCTAGCGGGACCCCACCTCTACGAGCAGTACTTC. This sequence encodes CASSPLAGPHLYEQYF.

This chain uses TRBV11-3 with TRBJ2-1; 7 bases line up with TRBD1. The germline V gene encodes CDR1 SGHNT and CDR2 YENEEA. The CDR3 loop spans 15 amino acids. The V gene end was trimmed by 0 bases and the J gene end by 8 bases; junction bases not matched to a gene: 7. As DNA, the CDR3 is TGTGCCAGCAGCTTAGATGAAGGGGGCTTGGATGAGCAGTTCTTC. The encoded protein is CASSLDEGGLDEQFF.

V usage is TRBV5-5 and J usage is TRBJ2-1, with a possible D match to TRBD1 (6 bases). The CDR3 runs 15 residues. The germline V gene encodes CDR1 SGHKS and CDR2 YYEKEE (reference sequence). V was pared by 5 bases and J by 0 bases, with 12 bases between. The DNA for the CDR3 is TGTGCCAGCAGTCTCCGGGACACCTCCTACAATGAGCAGTTCTTC. Translation: CASSLRDTSYNEQFF.

This rearrangement joins TRBV25-1 to TRBJ1-2, with 8 bases identical to TRBD1. With V trimmed by 6 bases and J by 6 bases, 18 bases remained unmatched. The CDR3 spans 17 residues. Germline CDR1 MGHDK, CDR2 SYGVNS. The CDR3 loop is CASSALGQGARLDGYTF. The CDR3 DNA reads as TGTGCCAGCAGCGCCTTGGGGCAGGGGGCTCGTTTAGATGGCTACACCTTC.

The chain combines TRBV7-9 with TRBJ1-4; 8 nucleotides agree with TRBD1. V lost 6 bases to trimming and J lost 5 bases; unmatched junction nucleotides: 14. This CDR3 contains 17 residues. CDR1 and CDR2 (germline): SEHNR, FQNEAQ (reference sequence). The CDR3 DNA sequence: TGTGCCAGCAGAGCTCCGGGACAGGCGGCTGGGAATGAAAAACTGTTTTTT. It codes for CASRAPGQAAGNEKLFF.

The CDR3 reads CASSQCPDRGLNNEKLFF. CDR3 sequence (DNA): TGCGCCAGCAGTCAATGTCCGGACAGGGGGCTTAATAATGAAAAACTGTTTTTT. This chain uses TRBV23-1 with TRBJ1-4, with 11 bases that match TRBD1. TRBV23-1 is designated an ORF whose function remains uncertain. The CDR3 has 18 amino acids. Germline trimming cut 1 base from V and 4 bases from J; bases unmatched to any gene: 8.

V is TRBV5-1 and J is TRBJ1-4, with D perhaps TRBD1 (5 bases). This CDR3 comprises 15 residues. Germline CDR1 and CDR2: SGHRS and YFSETQ. Deletions cut 0 bases from V and 8 bases from J, with 14 bases between. The CDR3 is CASSLDRSVGEKLFF. In nucleotides, the CDR3 is TGCGCCAGCAGCTTGGACAGGTCCGTGGGGGAAAAACTGTTTTTT.

This chain connects TRBV6-6 to TRBJ1-1, with D maybe TRBD1 (5 bases). Germline CDR1 MNHNY, CDR2 SVGAGI (reference sequence). The CDR3 contains 13 residues. V was shortened by 5 bases and J by 1 base, with 8 bases between the two germline ends. The CDR3 sequence is CASSTDRNTEAFF. The CDR3 DNA reads TGTGCCAGCAGTACTGACAGGAACACTGAAGCTTTCTTT.

The V and J genes are TRBV7-6 and TRBJ1-2; a possible D gene is TRBD1 (6 bases). The CDR3 is made up of 13 amino acids. Germline V gives CDR1 SGHVS, CDR2 FNYEAQ. Trimming shortened V by 10 bases and J by 1 base, and 13 bases separated the two germline ends. The CDR3 region is CAIARGGNYGYTF. CDR3 in DNA: TGTGCCATCGCTAGGGGGGGTAACTATGGCTACACCTTC. Drawing the rest from reference TRBV7-6 and TRBJ1-2, the complete variable domain is GAGVSQSPRYKVTKRGQDVALRCDPISGHVSLYWYRQALGQGPEFLTYFNYEAQQDKSGLPNDRFSAERPEGSISTLTIQRTEQRDSAMYRCAIARGGNYGYTFGSGTRLTVV.

The rearrangement uses TRBV18 and TRBJ2-2; TRBD1 aligns across 9 bases. Germline lookup yields CDR1 KGHSH and CDR2 LQKENI. The CDR3 sequence is 15 residues long. The trim removed 6 bases at V and 4 bases at J, leaving 6 bases unmatched. CDR3 sequence: CASSYGTGSTGELFF. Written as DNA, the CDR3 is TGTGCCAGCTCCTATGGGACAGGGAGCACCGGGGAGCTGTTTTTT. Using reference TRBV18 and TRBJ2-2 for the parts outside the CDR3, the full variable domain is NAGVMQNPRHLVRRRGQEARLRCSPMKGHSHVYWYRQLPEEGLKFMVYLQKENIIDESGMPKERFSAEFPKEGPSILRIQQVVRGDSAAYFCASSYGTGSTGELFFGEGSRLTVL.

The chain joins TRBV6-1 to TRBJ2-1; D unclear. The ends were cut back, 8 bases at V and 4 bases at J, with 3 bases in the middle. Germline V gene sequence: CDR1 MNHNS, CDR2 SASEGT. This CDR3 contains 10 residues. DNA of the CDR3: TGTGCCAGCCGGTACAATGAGCAGTTCTTC. This sequence encodes CASRYNEQFF.

The chain combines TRBV28 with TRBJ2-7, with 8 bases matching TRBD1. This CDR3 region has 13 residues. J gave up 3 bases and V 6 bases, and 4 bases lay outside the gene matches. CDR1 MDHEN and CDR2 SYDVKM come from the germline V gene. CDR3 loop: CASSGDRSYEQYF. In DNA, the CDR3 is TGTGCCAGCAGCGGGGACAGGAGCTACGAGCAGTACTTC.

The chain uses TRBV15 and TRBJ2-5; no clear D. CDR3 length equals 12 residues. Looked up from germline, CDR1 is LNHNV and CDR2 is YYDKDF (reference sequence). Deletions cut 8 bases from V and 0 bases from J, with 7 bases between. CDR3 DNA: TGTGCCACCTCTACTGACCAAGAGACCCAGTACTTC. Its protein is CATSTDQETQYF. Filled out from reference TRBV15 and TRBJ2-5, the complete variable domain reads DAMVIQNPRYQVTQFGKPVTLSCSQTLNHNVMYWYQQKSSQAPKLLFHYYDKDFNNEADTPDNFQSRRPNTSFCFLDIRSPGLGDTAMYLCATSTDQETQYFGPGTRLLVL.

This chain uses TRBV28 with TRBJ2-7, with 10 bases that match TRBD2. The V gene end was trimmed by 0 bases and the J gene end by 5 bases; junction bases not matched to a gene: 1. Germline lookup yields CDR1 MDHEN and CDR2 SYDVKM. This CDR3 comprises 14 residues. Here the CDR3 reads CASSLWLAGDEQYF. CDR3 nucleotide sequence: TGTGCCAGCAGTTTATGGCTAGCGGGGGACGAGCAGTACTTC.

The gene calls are TRBV7-9 and TRBJ1-1; D unresolved. The CDR3 has 10 amino acids. V dropped 11 bases and J dropped 3 bases, with 7 bases sitting between them. The germline CDR1 and CDR2 sequences are SEHNR and FQNEAQ (reference sequence). The CDR3 bases are TGTGCCGACCGGGACACTGAAGCTTTCTTT. Residues: CADRDTEAFF.